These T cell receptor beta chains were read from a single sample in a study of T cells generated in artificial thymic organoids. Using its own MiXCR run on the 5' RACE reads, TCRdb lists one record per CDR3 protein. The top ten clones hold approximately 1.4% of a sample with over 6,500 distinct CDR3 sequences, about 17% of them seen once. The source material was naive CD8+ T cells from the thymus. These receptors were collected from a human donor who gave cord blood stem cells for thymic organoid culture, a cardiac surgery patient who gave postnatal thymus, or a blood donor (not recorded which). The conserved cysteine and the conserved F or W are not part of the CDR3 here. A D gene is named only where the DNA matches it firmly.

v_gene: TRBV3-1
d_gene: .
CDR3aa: ASSQDLSCGNTDTQY

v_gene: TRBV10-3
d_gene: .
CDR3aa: AISEPTGTGYEQY

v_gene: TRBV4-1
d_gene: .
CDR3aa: ASSQVGGSPLH

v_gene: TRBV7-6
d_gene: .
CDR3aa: ASSVVLEETQY

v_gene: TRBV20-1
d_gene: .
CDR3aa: SAMLAKETQY

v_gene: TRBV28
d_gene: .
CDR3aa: ASSLEQSTDTQY

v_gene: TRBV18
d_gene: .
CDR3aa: ASSPGEVKNIQY

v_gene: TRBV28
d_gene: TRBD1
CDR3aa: ASSYEQGFGGNIQY

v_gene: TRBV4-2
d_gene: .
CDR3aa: ASSQAREWADTQY

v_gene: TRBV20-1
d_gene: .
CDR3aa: SASNLRGAPGVSSYNEQF

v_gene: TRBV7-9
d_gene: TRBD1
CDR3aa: ASSLGRGRQVQDTQY

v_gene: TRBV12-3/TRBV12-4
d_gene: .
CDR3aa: ASSPNFGDSTDTQY

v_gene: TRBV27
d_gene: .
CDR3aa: ASSLSGARPQH

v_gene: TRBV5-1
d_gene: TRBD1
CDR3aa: ASSWDSFTGELF

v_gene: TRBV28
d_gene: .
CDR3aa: ATSLRGDRSSYEQY

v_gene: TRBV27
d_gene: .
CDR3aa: ASSLTQFMPLGSPLH

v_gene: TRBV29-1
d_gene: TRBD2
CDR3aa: SAPLAGEYNGQF

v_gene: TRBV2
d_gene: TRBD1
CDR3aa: ASRATGAGEKLF

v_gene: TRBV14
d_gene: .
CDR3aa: ASSHSSEIVAEAF

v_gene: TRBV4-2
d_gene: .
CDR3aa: ASSPGLQSSMF

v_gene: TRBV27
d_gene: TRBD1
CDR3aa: ASSHGQGYEQY

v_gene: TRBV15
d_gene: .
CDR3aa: ATSRVHGQPQH

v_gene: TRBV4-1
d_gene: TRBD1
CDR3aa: ASSHPGGTGVYNEQF

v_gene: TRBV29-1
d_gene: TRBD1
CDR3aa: SVLQGQGTEAF

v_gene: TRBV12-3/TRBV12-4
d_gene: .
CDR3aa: ASSWGRELF

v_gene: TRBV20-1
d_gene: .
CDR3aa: SAHTRGLQETQY

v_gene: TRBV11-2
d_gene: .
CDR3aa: ASSFLGETQY

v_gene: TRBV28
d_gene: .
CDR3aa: ASSSGLNTGELF

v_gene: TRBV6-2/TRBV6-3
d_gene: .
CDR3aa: ASSFGTSYEQY

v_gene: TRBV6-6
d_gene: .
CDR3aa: ASSYDARELF

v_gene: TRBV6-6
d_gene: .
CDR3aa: ASSLHLRVYEQY

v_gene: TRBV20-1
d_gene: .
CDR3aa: SASLATLRDYNEQF

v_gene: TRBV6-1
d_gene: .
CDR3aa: ASSEEAVGGYT

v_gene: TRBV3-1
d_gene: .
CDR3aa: ASSQLLPTIEETQY

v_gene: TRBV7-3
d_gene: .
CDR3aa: ASSPKPIFRIAEMPPDTQY

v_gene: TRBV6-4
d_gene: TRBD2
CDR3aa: ASSENKWLAGGSYNEQF

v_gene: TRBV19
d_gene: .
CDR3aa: ASSGGPYEQY

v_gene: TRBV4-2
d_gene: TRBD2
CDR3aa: ASSQEAGVYEQY

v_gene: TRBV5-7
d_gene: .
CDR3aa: ASSLVPVPGTTNEKLF

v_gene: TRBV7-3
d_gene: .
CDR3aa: ASSFGQNEQF

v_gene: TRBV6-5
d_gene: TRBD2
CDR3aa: ASSYSAGGLYEQY

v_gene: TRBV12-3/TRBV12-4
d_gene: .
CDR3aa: ASNPGGGNSHYPNTGELF